Here is one T cell receptor beta chain with its context. The antigen is unknown. This CDR3 has 15 residues. Germline V lookup: CDR1 MDHEN, CDR2 SYDVKM. J lost 3 bases, V lost 3 bases, and 6 bases had no gene match. This entry comes from a study of radiation and T cells in renal cell carcinoma. About the research overall: Nephrectomy followed 15 Gy stereotactic body radiation by 4 weeks.

Overall study findings and caveats: From baseline, blood top tumor clonotypes peaked at 2 weeks post-radiation. Baseline intratumoral clonotype presence is unknown without pretreatment biopsies.

Assay used: immunoSEQ multiplex PCR; TCRdb lists only in-frame clones, some missing. The table has 130,000 to 150,000 clones, about 88% seen once. Time point defined: baseline pretreatment blood. Treatment here: 15 Gy SBRT to primary tumor, nephrectomy 4 weeks later. The chain recombines TRBV28 with TRBJ2-5; 8 bases are a match to TRBD2. The material was blood, obtained from a patient whose treatment included radiotherapy and nephrectomy. This clonotype originated in a woman in her 50s with renal cell carcinoma. For the CDR3, the DNA is TGTGCCAGCAGTTTTTCCCGGGGGGGTGAAGAGACCCAGTACTTC. Translated: CASSFSRGGEETQYF.